This T cell receptor (beta chain) stems from a study of cytomegalovirus exposure and HLA in healthy donors. Study-wide results and limits: Among TCR sequences, most were rare, though some public TCRs appeared in many donors. The sole available immune exposure information was CMV serostatus.

At the time of sampling, donors were nominally healthy, though unrecorded immune exposures were likely. Note on this clone: Its antigen remains unknown.

The PCR contained 60 Vbeta and 13 Jbeta primers. Study processing details: Among the unique TCR beta chains that a later analysis counted, about 84 million in all, 10 million to 14 million were shared. TCRdb keeps only in-frame clones here, not all; method: immunoSEQ multiplex PCR. Clone size and V and J calls were adopted from that table, with D and trimming inferred from the DNA. This sample carries about 74,000 clones, with around 7% going to the ten biggest clones. With 4 bases removed from V and 1 base from J, the gap between germline ends came to 7 bases. The CDR3 covers 12 residues. Per the germline V gene, CDR1 is GTSNPN and CDR2 is SVGIG (reference sequence).

Material for sequencing was PBMCs. The receptor was isolated from a female donor in good health and CMV-seropositive. This chain uses TRBV30 with TRBJ1-1, with D possibly being TRBD1 (6 bases). The DNA of the CDR3 is TGTGCCTGGACCAGGGGGAACACTGAAGCTTTCTTT. It encodes CAWTRGNTEAFF.